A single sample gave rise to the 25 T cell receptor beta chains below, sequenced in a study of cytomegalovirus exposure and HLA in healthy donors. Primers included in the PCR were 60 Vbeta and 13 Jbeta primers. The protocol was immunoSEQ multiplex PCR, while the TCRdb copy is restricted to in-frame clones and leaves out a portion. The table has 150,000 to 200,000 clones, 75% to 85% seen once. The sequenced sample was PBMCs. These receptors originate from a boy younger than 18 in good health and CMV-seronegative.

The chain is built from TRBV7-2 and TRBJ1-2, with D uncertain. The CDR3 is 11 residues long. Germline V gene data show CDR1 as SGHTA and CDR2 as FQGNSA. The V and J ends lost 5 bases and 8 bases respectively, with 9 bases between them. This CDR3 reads CASSPRQGYTF. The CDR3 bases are TGTGCCAGCAGCCCGAGACAAGGCTACACCTTC.

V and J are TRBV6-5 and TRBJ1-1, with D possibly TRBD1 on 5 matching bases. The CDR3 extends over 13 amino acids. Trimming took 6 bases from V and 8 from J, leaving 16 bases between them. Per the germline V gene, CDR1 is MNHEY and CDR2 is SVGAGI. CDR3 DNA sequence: TGTGCCAGCAGGAGATTACCGGGACTCGAAGCTTTCTTT. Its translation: CASRRLPGLEAFF.

CDR3 loop: CASSSTGGWYEQYF. The CDR3 DNA sequence: TGTGCCAGCAGCAGTACAGGGGGCTGGTACGAGCAGTACTTC. The V gene is TRBV6-1, the J gene TRBJ2-7; TRBD1 matches 9 bases. V lost 6 bases to trimming and J lost 4 bases; unmatched junction nucleotides: 7. The CDR3 covers 14 residues. Germline CDR1 MNHNS, CDR2 SASEGT.

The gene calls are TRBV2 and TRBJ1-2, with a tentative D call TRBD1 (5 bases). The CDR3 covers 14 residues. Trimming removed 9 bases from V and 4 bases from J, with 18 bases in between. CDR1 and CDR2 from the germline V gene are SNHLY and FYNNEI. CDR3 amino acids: CASIGEAGLYGYTF. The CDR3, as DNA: TGTGCCAGTATAGGTGAGGCGGGACTCTATGGCTACACCTTC.

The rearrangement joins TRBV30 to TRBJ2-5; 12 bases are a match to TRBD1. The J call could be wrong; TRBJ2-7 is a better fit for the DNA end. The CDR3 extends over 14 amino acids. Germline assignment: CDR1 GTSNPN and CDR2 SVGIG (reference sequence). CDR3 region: CAWSDGTGGNEQYF. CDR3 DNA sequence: TGTGCCTGGAGTGATGGGACAGGGGGCAACGAGCAGTACTTC.

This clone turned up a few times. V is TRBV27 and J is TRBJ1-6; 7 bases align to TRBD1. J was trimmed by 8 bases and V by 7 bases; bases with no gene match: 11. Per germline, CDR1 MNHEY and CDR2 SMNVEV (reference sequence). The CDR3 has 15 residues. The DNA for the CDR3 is TGTGCCAGCACAACACGAGGGGGCGCGGATTCACCCCTCCACTTT. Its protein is CASTTRGGADSPLHF.

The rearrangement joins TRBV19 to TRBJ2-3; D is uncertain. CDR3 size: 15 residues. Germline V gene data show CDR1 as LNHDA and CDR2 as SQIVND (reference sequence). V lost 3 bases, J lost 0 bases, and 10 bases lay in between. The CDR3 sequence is CASSMRVSSTDTQYF. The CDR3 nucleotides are TGTGCCAGTAGTATGAGAGTTTCTAGCACAGATACGCAGTATTTT.

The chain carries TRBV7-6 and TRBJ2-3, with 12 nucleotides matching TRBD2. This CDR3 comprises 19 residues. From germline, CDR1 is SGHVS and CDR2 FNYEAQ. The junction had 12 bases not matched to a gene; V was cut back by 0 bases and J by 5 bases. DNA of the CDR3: TGTGCCAGCAGCTTAGCGCGTTCTAGCGGGGGGGCTTTGGGAGATACGCAGTATTTT. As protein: CASSLARSSGGALGDTQYF.

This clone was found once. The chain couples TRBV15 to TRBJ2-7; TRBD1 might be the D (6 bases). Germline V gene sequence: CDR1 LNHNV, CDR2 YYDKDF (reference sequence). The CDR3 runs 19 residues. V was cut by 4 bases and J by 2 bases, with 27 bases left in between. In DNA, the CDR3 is TGTGCCACCAGCATCTCCTCAGGCGGGCTCAGGGGCGAGACCTACGAGCAGTACTTC. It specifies CATSISSGGLRGETYEQYF.

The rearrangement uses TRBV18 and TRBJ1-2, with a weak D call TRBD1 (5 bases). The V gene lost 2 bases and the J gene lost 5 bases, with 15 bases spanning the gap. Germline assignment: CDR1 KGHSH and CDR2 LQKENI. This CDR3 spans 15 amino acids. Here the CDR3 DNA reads TGTGCCAGCTCACCAGGACGGATGACAGAGTATGGCTACACCTTC. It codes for CASSPGRMTEYGYTF.

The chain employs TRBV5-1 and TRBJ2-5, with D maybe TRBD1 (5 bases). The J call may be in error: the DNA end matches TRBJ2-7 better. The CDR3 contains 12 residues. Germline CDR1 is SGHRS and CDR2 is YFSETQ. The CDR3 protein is CASRDTTYEQYF. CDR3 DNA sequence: TGCGCCAGCAGGGACACCACCTACGAGCAGTACTTC.

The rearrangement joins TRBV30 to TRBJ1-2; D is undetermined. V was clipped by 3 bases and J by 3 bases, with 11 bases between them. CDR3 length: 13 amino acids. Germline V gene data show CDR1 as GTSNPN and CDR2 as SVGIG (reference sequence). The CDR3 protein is CAWRGQVHYGYTF. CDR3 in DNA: TGTGCCTGGAGGGGCCAGGTGCACTATGGCTACACCTTC.

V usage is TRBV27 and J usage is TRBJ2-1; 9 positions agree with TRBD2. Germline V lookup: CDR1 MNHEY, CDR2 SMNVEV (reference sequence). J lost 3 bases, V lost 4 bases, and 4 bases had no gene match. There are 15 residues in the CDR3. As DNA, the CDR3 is TGTGCCAGCAGTTACTCAGCGGGGGGCTACAATGAGCAGTTCTTC. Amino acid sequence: CASSYSAGGYNEQFF.

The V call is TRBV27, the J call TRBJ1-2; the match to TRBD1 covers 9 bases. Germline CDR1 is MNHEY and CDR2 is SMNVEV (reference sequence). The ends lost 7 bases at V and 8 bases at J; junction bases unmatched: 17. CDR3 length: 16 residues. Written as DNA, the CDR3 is TGTGCCAGCAATACCGGGACAGGGTTAGGGCCGGGGGGCTACACCTTC. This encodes CASNTGTGLGPGGYTF.

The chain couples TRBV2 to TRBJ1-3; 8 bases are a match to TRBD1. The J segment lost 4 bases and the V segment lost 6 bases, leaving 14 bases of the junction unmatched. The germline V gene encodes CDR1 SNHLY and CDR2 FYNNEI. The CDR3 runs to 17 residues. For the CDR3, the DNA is TGTGCCAGCAGGGACCGGACAGGGAGGCTAGCGGGAAACACCATATATTTT. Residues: CASRDRTGRLAGNTIYF.

This CDR3 reads CASSYQPATGGETQYF. The CDR3 DNA is TGTGCCAGCAGTTACCAACCAGCGACGGGAGGCGAGACCCAGTACTTC. The chain joins TRBV6-6 to TRBJ2-5, with 7 bases lining up with TRBD2. J was trimmed by 5 bases and V by 2 bases; bases with no gene match: 11. Germline assignment: CDR1 MNHNY and CDR2 SVGAGI (reference sequence). The length of the CDR3 is 16 residues.

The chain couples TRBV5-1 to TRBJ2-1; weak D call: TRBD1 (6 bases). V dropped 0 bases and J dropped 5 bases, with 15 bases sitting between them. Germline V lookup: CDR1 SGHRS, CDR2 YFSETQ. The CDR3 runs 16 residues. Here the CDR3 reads CASSLVMGAPNNEQFF. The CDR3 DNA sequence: TGCGCCAGCAGCTTGGTAATGGGGGCACCCAACAATGAGCAGTTCTTC.

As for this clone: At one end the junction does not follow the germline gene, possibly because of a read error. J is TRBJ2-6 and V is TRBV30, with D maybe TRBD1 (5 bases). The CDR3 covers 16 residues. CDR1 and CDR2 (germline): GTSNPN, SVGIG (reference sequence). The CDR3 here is CAWSGHLGSGANILTF. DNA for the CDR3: TGTGCCTGGAGTGGACACCTAGGTTCTGGGGCCAACATCCTGACTTTC.

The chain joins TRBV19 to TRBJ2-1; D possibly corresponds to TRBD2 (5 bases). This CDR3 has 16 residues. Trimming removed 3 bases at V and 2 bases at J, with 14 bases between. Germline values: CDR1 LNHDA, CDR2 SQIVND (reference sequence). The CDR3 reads CASSISRERPYNEQFF. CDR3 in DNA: TGTGCCAGTAGTATTAGTCGGGAAAGGCCCTACAATGAGCAGTTCTTC.

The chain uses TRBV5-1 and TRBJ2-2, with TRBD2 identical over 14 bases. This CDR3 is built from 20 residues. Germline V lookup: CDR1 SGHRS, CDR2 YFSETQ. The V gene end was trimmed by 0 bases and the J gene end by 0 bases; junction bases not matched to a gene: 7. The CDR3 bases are TGCGCCAGCAGCTTGGTAGGCGGACTAGCGGGGGGCGCGAACACCGGGGAGCTGTTTTTT. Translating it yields CASSLVGGLAGGANTGELFF.

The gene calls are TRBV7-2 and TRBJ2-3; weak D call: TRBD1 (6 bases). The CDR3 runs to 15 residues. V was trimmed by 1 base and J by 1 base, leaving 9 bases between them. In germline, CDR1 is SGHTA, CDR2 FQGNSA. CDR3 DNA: TGTGCCAGCAGCTTAGACCCAGGGGGCACAGATACGCAGTATTTT. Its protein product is CASSLDPGGTDTQYF.

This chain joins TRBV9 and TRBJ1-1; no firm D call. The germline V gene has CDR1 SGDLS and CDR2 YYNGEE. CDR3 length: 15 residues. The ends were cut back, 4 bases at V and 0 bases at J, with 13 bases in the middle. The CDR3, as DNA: TGTGCCAGCAGCAGCTCGGGGTGGGTGAACACTGAAGCTTTCTTT. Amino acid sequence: CASSSSGWVNTEAFF.

CDR3 loop: CAWSRQNYEQYF. The CDR3 coding sequence is TGTGCCTGGAGTCGACAGAACTACGAGCAGTACTTC. The chain employs TRBV30 and TRBJ2-7; TRBD1 might be the D (5 bases). V was cut by 2 bases and J by 3 bases, with 8 bases left in between. Germline V CDR1 and CDR2: GTSNPN, SVGIG (reference sequence). This CDR3 is built from 12 residues.

In DNA, the CDR3 is TGTGCCAGCTCACCAGGGACAGGGATACTCTACGAGCAGTACTTC. Its protein is CASSPGTGILYEQYF. The chain recombines TRBV18 with TRBJ2-7; TRBD1 matches 9 bases. This CDR3 comprises 15 residues. Germline V gene lookup returns CDR1 KGHSH and CDR2 LQKENI. Trimming cost V 2 bases and J 3 bases; bases outside gene matches: 5.

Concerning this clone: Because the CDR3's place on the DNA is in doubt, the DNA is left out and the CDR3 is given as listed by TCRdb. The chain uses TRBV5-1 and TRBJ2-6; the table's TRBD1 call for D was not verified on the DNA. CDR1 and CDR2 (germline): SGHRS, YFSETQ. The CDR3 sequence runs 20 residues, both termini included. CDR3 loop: CASSFRARGFGVSGANVLTF.